The T cell receptor (beta chain) described here comes from a study of tumor and adjacent non-tumor tissue in lung cancer (dated by TCRdb to 2016 to 2019). A note on the overall study: By cancer type, the cohort comprised approximately twelve adenocarcinoma patients, 2 squamous cell carcinoma patients and 1 small cell lung cancer patient. The 15 enrolled patients, of whom approximately ten were men and 5 were women, were aged roughly 31 to 80 years and were diagnosed with TNM stage I to III disease. A total of some 130,000,000 productive TCRbeta reads were generated by sequencing, corresponding to an average of around 4 million reads per sample. The study compared bulk TCRbeta repertoires from lung tumor tissue and matched distant non-tumor lung tissue of approximately 15 lung cancer patients. TCRbeta CDR3 sequencing was performed on under 35 paired specimens, with one tumor sample and one normal lung sample collected per patient.

Library construction relied on multiplex PCR. Sequenced using an Illumina HiSeq 2500. TCRbeta libraries were built by three rounds of nested PCR using primers (Table S4), following protocols modified from ARM-PCR. Before sequencing, PCR products of 200-500 bp were excised from the gel and purified with the QIAquick gel extraction kit. In the authors' own workflow: Reads were cleaned with Trimmomatic, merged with FLASH into complete CDR3 sequences, and assigned to V(D)J germline segments with MiTCR. VDJtools was used to compute clonal diversity as the inverse Simpson's index. Productive reads were defined as in-frame sequences without a premature stop codon. TCRdb's own reprocessing of the public reads used fastp at Q25 and MiXCR and kept productive beta chains. Each entry merges the rows of one CDR3 protein and shows their most common DNA and genes. These V and J calls rely on TCRdb rather than the paper's analysis. Here the sample has roughly 81,000 distinct CDR3 sequences; around 70% occur a single time. Roughly 12% of the sample is in the top ten clones.

RNA was isolated from bulk, unsorted tissue, and RNA quality was assessed with a NanoDrop ND-1000 and an Agilent 2100. Newly diagnosed lung cancer patients without prior chemotherapy who had been admitted for thoracic surgery in China between August and November 2014 were enrolled as donors. The study excluded patients who had received radiotherapy or chemotherapy before or who had another cancer at the same time. Surgical tissue pieces of roughly 1-2.2 cm3 were preserved in RNAlater solution and stored at -80 °C until use. From the cysteine up to the phenylalanine, the CDR3 has a length of 14 residues. Only the CDR3 portion is preserved as DNA: 42 bases, with reading frame beginning at the first base. Per the germline V gene, MDHEN is the CDR1 and SYDVKM is the CDR2. This clonotype was counted between two and nine times. No antigen is known for it. A much more abundant neighbour one base away suggests this may be a read error.

Broad study findings and their caveats: The cohort had only about 16 patients, and the authors noted that larger samples and more detailed clinical data are needed. Because peripheral blood was not sequenced, blood TCRbeta repertoires in the lung cancer patients of the study were not examined. A significantly larger cumulative share of the repertoire was made up by the top 100 clones in normal lung than in tumor tissue. Neither the sequencing platform nor unique molecular identifiers are mentioned in the methods. Younger patients had significantly higher TCR diversity, and higher tumor TCR diversity was associated with shorter overall and disease-free survival. Significantly higher TCR diversity (inverse Simpson) was observed in tumor tissue than in normal lung tissue (around 450 vs 150, P = 0.0075, Mann-Whitney U test).

Sample: lung tumor tissue. The V gene is TRBV28 and the J gene is TRBJ2-3; TRBD2 might be the D gene, on 5 matching bases. This TCR was sampled from a woman in her 70s with non-small cell lung cancer. The DNA sequence follows: TGTGTCAGCAGTGCGGGTCGGGTCCTCAGTACGCAGTATTTT. Its protein product is CVSSAGRVLSTQYF.